The 17 T cell receptor beta chains below were found in one sample sequenced in a study of control samples from healthy donors and cancer patients. The protocol was immunoSEQ multiplex PCR, while the TCRdb copy is restricted to in-frame clones and leaves out a portion. Of about 69,000 clones in the sample, roughly 89% were seen once. Material for sequencing was PBMCs. Receptors were obtained from a man aged 55 to 70 with colorectal cancer.

This clone showed up just once. The J gene is TRBJ1-2, the V gene TRBV7-9, with TRBD1 as a possible D gene (6 bases). Germline V CDR1 and CDR2: SEHNR, FQNEAQ (reference sequence). The CDR3 runs 14 residues. Trimming cost V 5 bases and J 8 bases, with 18 bases left between them. This CDR3 is CASSAQNTGRGYTF. The CDR3 DNA reads as TGTGCCAGCAGCGCTCAAAACACAGGGCGCGGCTACACCTTC.

The V and J genes are TRBV5-5 and TRBJ2-5; 7 bases match TRBD1. V trimming: 1 base; J trimming: 2 bases; junction bases outside the gene matches: 5. CDR3 length equals 15 residues. The germline gives CDR1 SGHKS, CDR2 YYEKEE (reference sequence). The CDR3 DNA reads as TGTGCCAGCAGCTTGTGGGACAGCCTACAAGAGACCCAGTACTTC. Translating gives CASSLWDSLQETQYF.

Only one count was recorded for this clone. The chain combines TRBV2 with TRBJ1-5; D possibly corresponds to TRBD1 (6 bases). Per the germline V gene, CDR1 is SNHLY and CDR2 is FYNNEI. The CDR3 extends over 17 amino acids. The V and J ends lost 2 bases and 4 bases respectively, with 18 bases between them. The CDR3 sequence is CASSERGARQLNQPQHF. The CDR3 bases are TGTGCCAGCAGTGAAAGGGGGGCAAGACAGCTGAATCAGCCCCAGCATTTT.

The gene calls are TRBV14 and TRBJ2-7; the D is unclear. The CDR3 has 12 amino acids. Trimming stripped 6 bases from V and 6 bases from J, with 12 bases between. Germline loops: CDR1 SGHDN, CDR2 FVKESK. The CDR3 sequence is CASSQLRREQYF. DNA for the CDR3: TGTGCCAGCAGTCAACTGCGTCGCGAGCAGTACTTC.

The CDR3 is CASSNPDRAGYGYTF. The CDR3 DNA follows: TGTGCCAGCAGCAACCCCGACAGGGCTGGCTATGGCTACACCTTC. The chain joins TRBV11-1 to TRBJ1-2, with 7 bases lining up with TRBD1. The CDR3 is made up of 15 amino acids. The ends lost 5 bases at V and 4 bases at J; junction bases unmatched: 10. Germline lookup yields CDR1 SGHAT and CDR2 FQDESV (reference sequence).

This rearrangement joins TRBV6-2 or TRBV6-3 to TRBJ1-2; no firm D call. Trimming cost V 0 bases and J 4 bases, with 9 bases left between them. Per germline, CDR1 MNHEY and CDR2 SVGEGT. The CDR3 is 14 residues long. The CDR3, as DNA: TGTGCCAGCAGTTACTCCATCAGGCCCTATGGCTACACCTTC. This sequence encodes CASSYSIRPYGYTF.

This chain connects TRBV6-5 to TRBJ2-1, with 9 positions matching TRBD2. The CDR3 sequence is 15 residues long. Trimming cost V 4 bases and J 6 bases; bases outside gene matches: 7. Per the germline V gene, CDR1 is MNHEY and CDR2 is SVGAGI. The chain's CDR3 is CASSSPGLAGNEQFF. The CDR3 DNA is TGTGCCAGCAGTTCCCCGGGACTAGCAGGCAATGAGCAGTTCTTC.

This rearrangement joins TRBV4-1 to TRBJ2-2, with 7 positions matching TRBD1. In germline, CDR1 is MGHRA, CDR2 YSYEKL. This CDR3 has 15 residues. Trimming cost V 6 bases and J 4 bases; bases outside gene matches: 8. CDR3 loop: CASRHRQGGTGELFF. The DNA of the CDR3 is TGCGCCAGCAGACACCGACAGGGCGGCACCGGGGAGCTGTTTTTT.

In this sample, this clone turned up a few times. This chain uses TRBV4-1 with TRBJ2-6; D may be TRBD1 (5 bases). The V and J ends lost 3 bases and 1 base respectively, with 19 bases between them. The CDR3 runs to 19 residues. From germline, CDR1 is MGHRA and CDR2 YSYEKL. The CDR3 loop reads CASSHPRGTAESGANVLTF. As DNA, the CDR3 is TGCGCCAGCAGCCACCCAAGGGGTACGGCAGAATCTGGGGCCAACGTCCTGACTTTC.

V is TRBV7-3 and J is TRBJ2-7; 7 bases fit TRBD2. The V and J ends lost 1 base and 2 bases, in that order; junction bases with no gene match: 5. Germline CDR1 and CDR2: SGHTA and FQGTGA. The length of the CDR3 is 15 residues. The CDR3 nucleotides read TGTGCCAGCAGCTTAATGGGCGGGGGAACCTACGAGCAGTACTTC. Translating gives CASSLMGGGTYEQYF.

This chain connects TRBV4-3 to TRBJ1-1, with 7 bases lining up with TRBD1. The germline CDR1 and CDR2 sequences are LGHNA and YSLEER. There are 15 residues in the CDR3. Unmatched junction bases numbered 15, after V lost 4 bases and J lost 10 bases. The CDR3 reads CASSRHRQGFRRAFF. CDR3 DNA sequence: TGCGCCAGCAGCCGACACCGACAGGGCTTTCGAAGAGCTTTCTTT.

The chain is built from TRBV2 and TRBJ2-1; D is perhaps TRBD1 (5 bases). The germline V gene encodes CDR1 SNHLY and CDR2 FYNNEI. The CDR3 sequence is 14 residues long. Trimming shortened V by 3 bases and J by 8 bases, and 14 bases separated the two germline ends. The CDR3 bases are TGTGCCAGCAGTGACAGGGTATCTACTCATGAGCAGTTCTTC. This gives the protein CASSDRVSTHEQFF.

CDR3 in amino acids: CASSTPPAGNTEAFF. CDR3 nucleotide sequence: TGTGCCAGTAGTACCCCTCCGGCAGGGAACACTGAAGCTTTCTTT. The chain uses TRBV19 and TRBJ1-1; no firm D call. Germline CDR1 is LNHDA and CDR2 is SQIVND (reference sequence). Deletions cut 4 bases from V and 1 base from J, with 13 bases between. The CDR3 extends over 15 amino acids.

For the CDR3, the DNA is TGTGCCAGCAGCTCCCAGTCACGGCGGGGGGCCGTAGACGAGCAGTACTTC. Its translation: CASSSQSRRGAVDEQYF. J is TRBJ2-7 and V is TRBV7-2, with TRBD2 identical over 8 bases. The CDR3 runs 17 residues. Germline assignment: CDR1 SGHTA and CDR2 FQGNSA. Germline trimming cut 4 bases from V and 5 bases from J; bases unmatched to any gene: 16. The whole variable domain, remainder taken from reference TRBV7-2 and TRBJ2-7, is GAGVSQSPSNKVTEKGKDVELRCDPISGHTALYWYRQSLGQGLEFLIYFQGNSAPDKSGLPSDRFSAERTGGSVSTLTIQRTQQEDSAVYLCASSSQSRRGAVDEQYFGPGTRLTVT.

This clone was found once. This chain connects TRBV7-9 to TRBJ2-4, with D tentatively TRBD1 (6 bases). Trimming took 3 bases from V and 2 from J, leaving 20 bases between them. The CDR3 length is 18 residues. CDR1 SEHNR and CDR2 FQNEAQ come from the germline V gene (reference sequence). CDR3 protein: CASSLGAGSAITKNIQYF. The CDR3, as DNA: TGTGCCAGCAGCTTGGGGGCCGGGTCAGCTATTACCAAAAACATTCAGTACTTC.

The gene calls are TRBV28 and TRBJ2-3; D is unclear. CDR1 MDHEN and CDR2 SYDVKM come from the germline V gene. The CDR3 length is 13 residues. V shed 4 bases and J shed 2 bases, with 7 bases lying between them. CDR3 amino acids: CASSSRFTDTQYF. DNA of the CDR3: TGTGCCAGCAGTTCCAGATTCACAGATACGCAGTATTTT. Drawing the rest from reference TRBV28 and TRBJ2-3, the complete variable domain is DVKVTQSSRYLVKRTGEKVFLECVQDMDHENMFWYRQDPGLGLRLIYFSYDVKMKEKGDIPEGYSVSREKKERFSLILESASTNQTSMYLCASSSRFTDTQYFGPGTRLTVL.

The chain is built from TRBV6-2 or TRBV6-3 and TRBJ1-1; D is perhaps TRBD1 (6 bases). Per germline, CDR1 MNHEY and CDR2 SVGEGT. Trimming pared 0 bases from V and 4 bases from J, leaving 9 bases between. The CDR3 has 14 residues. The CDR3 reads CASSYSEGVTEAFF. The DNA for the CDR3 is TGTGCCAGCAGTTACTCGGAGGGGGTCACTGAAGCTTTCTTT.